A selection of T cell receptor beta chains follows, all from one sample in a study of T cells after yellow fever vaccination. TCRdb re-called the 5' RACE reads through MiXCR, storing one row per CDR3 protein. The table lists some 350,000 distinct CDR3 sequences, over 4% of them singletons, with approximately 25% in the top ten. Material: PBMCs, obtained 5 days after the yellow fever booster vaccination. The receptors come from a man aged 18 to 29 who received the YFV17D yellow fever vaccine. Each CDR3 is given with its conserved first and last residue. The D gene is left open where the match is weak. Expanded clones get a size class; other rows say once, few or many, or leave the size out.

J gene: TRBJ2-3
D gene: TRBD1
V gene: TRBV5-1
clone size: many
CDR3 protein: CASSPGTGGPDTQYF
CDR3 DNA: TGCGCCAGCAGCCCCGGGACAGGGGGCCCAGATACGCAGTATTTT

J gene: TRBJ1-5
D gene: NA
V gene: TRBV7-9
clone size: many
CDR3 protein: CASSLGGQPQHF
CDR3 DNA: TGTGCCAGCAGTTTAGGGGGTCAGCCCCAGCATTTT

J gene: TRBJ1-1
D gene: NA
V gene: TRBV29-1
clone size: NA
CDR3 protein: CSVEGDIRMNTEAFF
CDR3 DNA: TGCAGCGTTGAAGGGGACATTAGGATGAACACTGAAGCTTTCTTT

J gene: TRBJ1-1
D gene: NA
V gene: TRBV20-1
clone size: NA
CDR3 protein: CSARIPGKVTEAFF
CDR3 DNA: TGCAGTGCTAGGATCCCAGGGAAGGTAACTGAAGCTTTCTTT

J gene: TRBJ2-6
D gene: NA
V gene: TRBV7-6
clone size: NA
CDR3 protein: CASSLNGPFGANVLTF
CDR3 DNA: TGTGCCAGCAGCTTGAACGGGCCTTTTGGGGCCAACGTCCTGACTTTC

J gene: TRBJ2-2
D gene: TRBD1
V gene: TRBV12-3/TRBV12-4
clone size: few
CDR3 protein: CASRGTEGPGELFF
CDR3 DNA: TGTGCCAGCAGGGGGACAGAAGGCCCCGGGGAGCTGTTTTTT

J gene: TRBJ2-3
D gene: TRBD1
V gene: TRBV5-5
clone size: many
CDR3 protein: CASSDRQGATDTQYF
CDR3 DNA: TGTGCCAGCAGCGACCGACAGGGGGCCACAGATACGCAGTATTTT

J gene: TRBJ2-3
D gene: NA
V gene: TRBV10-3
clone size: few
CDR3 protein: CAISDRDVTDTQYF
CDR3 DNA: TGTGCCATCAGTGACCGAGATGTGACAGATACGCAGTATTTT

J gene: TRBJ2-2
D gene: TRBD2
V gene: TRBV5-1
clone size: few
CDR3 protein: CASSLRTSDGELFF
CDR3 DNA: TGCGCCAGCAGCTTGAGGACTAGCGACGGGGAGCTGTTTTTT

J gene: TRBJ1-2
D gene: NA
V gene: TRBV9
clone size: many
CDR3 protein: CASSVDPGDRYGYTF
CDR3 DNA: TGTGCCAGCAGCGTAGATCCAGGGGATAGATATGGCTACACCTTC

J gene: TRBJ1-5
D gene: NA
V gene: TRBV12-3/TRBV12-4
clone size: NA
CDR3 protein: CASSLAQGSRGQPQHF
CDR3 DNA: TGTGCCAGCAGTTTAGCGCAGGGGAGTCGGGGACAGCCCCAGCATTTT

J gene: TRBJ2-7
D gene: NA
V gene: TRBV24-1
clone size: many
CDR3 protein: CATSDPFYEQYF
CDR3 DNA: TGTGCCACCAGTGACCCATTCTACGAGCAGTACTTC

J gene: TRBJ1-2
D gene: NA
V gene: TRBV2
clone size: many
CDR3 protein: CASRDAGHYTF
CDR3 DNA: TGTGCCAGCAGGGACGCAGGCCACTACACCTTC

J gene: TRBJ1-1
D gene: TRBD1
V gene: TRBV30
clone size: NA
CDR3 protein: CASYARGRWTEAFF
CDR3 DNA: TGTGCCTCATACGCCAGGGGGCGATGGACTGAAGCTTTCTTT

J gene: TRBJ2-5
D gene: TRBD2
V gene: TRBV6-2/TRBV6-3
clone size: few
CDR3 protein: CASRTAGSGAETQYF
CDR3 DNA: TGTGCCAGCAGAACCGCCGGAAGCGGGGCAGAGACCCAGTACTTC

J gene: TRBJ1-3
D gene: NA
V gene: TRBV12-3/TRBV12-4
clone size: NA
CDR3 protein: CASSVQGPGNTIYF
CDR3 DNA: TGTGCCAGCAGTGTACAGGGCCCCGGAAACACCATATATTTT

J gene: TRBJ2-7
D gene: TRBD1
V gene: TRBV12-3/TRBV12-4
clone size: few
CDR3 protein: CASGWTGVEQYF
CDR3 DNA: TGTGCCAGCGGATGGACAGGGGTCGAGCAGTACTTC

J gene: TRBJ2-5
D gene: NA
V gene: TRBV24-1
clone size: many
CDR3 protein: CATSDLVTGETQYF
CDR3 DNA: TGTGCCACCAGTGATTTAGTTACCGGGGAGACCCAGTACTTC

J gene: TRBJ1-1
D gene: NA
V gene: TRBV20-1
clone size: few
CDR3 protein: CSARDYQGRGNTEAFF
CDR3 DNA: TGCAGTGCTAGAGATTATCAGGGGAGGGGGAACACTGAAGCTTTCTTT

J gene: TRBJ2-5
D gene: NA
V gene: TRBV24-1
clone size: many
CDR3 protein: CATSDAAGQQETQYF
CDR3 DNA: TGTGCCACCAGTGATGCCGCAGGGCAACAAGAGACCCAGTACTTC

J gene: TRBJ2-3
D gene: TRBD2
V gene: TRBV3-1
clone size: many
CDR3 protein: CASQPGGRDTQYF
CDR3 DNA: TGTGCCAGCCAACCGGGGGGGCGTGATACGCAGTATTTT

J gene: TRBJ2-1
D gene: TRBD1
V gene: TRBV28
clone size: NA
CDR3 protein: CASSPGTGIEQFF
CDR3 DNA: TGTGCCAGCAGTCCCGGGACAGGGATTGAGCAGTTCTTC

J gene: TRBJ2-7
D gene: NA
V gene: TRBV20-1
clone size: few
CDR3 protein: CSARDGQAGPLGEQYF
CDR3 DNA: TGCAGTGCTAGAGATGGCCAAGCGGGTCCGCTGGGGGAGCAGTACTTC

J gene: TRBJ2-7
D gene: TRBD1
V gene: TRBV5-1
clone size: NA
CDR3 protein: CASRLGQGLSYEQYF
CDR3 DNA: TGCGCCAGCAGATTAGGACAGGGGCTCTCCTACGAGCAGTACTTC

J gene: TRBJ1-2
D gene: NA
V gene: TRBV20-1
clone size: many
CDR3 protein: CSATSQRGTLEGYTF
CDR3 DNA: TGCAGTGCTACTTCTCAGAGGGGAACCCTAGAGGGCTACACCTTC

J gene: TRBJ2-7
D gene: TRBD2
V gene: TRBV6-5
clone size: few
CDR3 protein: CASSFRSTSGGPLEQYF
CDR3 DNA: TGTGCCAGCAGTTTCCGGTCGACTAGCGGGGGTCCTCTCGAGCAGTACTTC

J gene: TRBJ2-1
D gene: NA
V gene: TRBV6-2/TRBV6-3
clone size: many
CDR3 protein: CASSYYQVSYNEQFF
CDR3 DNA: TGTGCCAGCAGTTATTATCAGGTTTCCTACAATGAGCAGTTCTTC

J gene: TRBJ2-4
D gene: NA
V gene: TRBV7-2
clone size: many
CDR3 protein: CASRTIRGSSLDF
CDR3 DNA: TGTGCCAGCAGAACCATTAGGGGATCTAGCTTAGACTTC

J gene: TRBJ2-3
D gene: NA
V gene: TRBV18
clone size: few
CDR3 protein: CASSPVGVGTDTQYF
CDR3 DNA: TGTGCCAGCTCACCCGTCGGGGTAGGTACAGATACGCAGTATTTT

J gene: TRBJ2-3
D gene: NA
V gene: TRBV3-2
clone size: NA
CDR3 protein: CASSQERTSERDTQYF
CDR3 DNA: TGTGCCAGCAGCCAAGAGAGGACTAGCGAAAGGGATACGCAGTATTTT

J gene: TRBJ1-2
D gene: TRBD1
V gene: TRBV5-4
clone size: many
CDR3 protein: CASSFLVGQGYTF
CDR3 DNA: TGTGCCAGCAGCTTCCTCGTGGGACAGGGCTACACCTTC

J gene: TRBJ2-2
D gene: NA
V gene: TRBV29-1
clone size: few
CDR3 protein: CSVEVVGGESRTGELFF
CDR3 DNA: TGCAGCGTTGAAGTTGTCGGGGGCGAGTCGCGAACCGGGGAGCTGTTTTTT

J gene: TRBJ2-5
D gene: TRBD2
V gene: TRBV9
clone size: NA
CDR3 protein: CASSETSGGAGQETQYF
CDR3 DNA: TGTGCCAGCAGCGAGACTAGCGGGGGGGCGGGGCAAGAGACCCAGTACTTC

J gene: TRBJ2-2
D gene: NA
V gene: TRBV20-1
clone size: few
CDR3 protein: CSARNGNTGELFF
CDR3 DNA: TGCAGTGCTAGAAACGGGAACACCGGGGAGCTGTTTTTT

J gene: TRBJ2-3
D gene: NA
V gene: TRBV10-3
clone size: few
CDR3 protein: CAISEPYTDTQYF
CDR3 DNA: TGTGCCATCAGTGAGCCGTACACAGATACGCAGTATTTT

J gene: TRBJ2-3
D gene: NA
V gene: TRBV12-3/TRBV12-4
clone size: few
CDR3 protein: CASSLHTQYF
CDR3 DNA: TGTGCCAGCAGTTTGCATACGCAGTATTTT

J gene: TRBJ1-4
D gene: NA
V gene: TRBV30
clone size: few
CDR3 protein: CAWAKGDTNEKLFF
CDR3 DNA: TGTGCCTGGGCCAAGGGGGATACTAATGAAAAACTGTTTTTT

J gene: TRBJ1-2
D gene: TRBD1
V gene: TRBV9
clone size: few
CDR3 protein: CASSINRDRGNYGYTF
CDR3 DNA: TGTGCCAGCAGCATAAACCGGGACAGGGGAAACTATGGCTACACCTTC

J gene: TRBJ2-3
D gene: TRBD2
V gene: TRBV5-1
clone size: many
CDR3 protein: CASRSLAGSTDTQYF
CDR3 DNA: TGCGCCAGCAGGTCGTTAGCGGGGAGCACAGATACGCAGTATTTT

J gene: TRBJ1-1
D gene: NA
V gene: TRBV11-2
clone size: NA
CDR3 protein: CASRTPGRGTEAFF
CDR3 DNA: TGTGCCAGCAGAACCCCTGGCCGGGGTACTGAAGCTTTCTTT

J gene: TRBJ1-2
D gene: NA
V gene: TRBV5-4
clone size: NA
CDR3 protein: CASSSKTGPYGYTF
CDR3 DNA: TGTGCCAGCAGCTCGAAGACAGGCCCCTATGGCTACACCTTC

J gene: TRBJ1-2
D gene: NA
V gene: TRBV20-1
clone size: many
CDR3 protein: CSAPLRVRDAANYGYTF
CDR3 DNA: TGCAGTGCTCCCCTGAGGGTCAGAGACGCAGCTAACTATGGCTACACCTTC

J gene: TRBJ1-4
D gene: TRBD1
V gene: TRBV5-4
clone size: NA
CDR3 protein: CASSKDRVGGEKLFF
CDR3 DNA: TGTGCCAGCAGCAAGGACAGGGTTGGGGGTGAAAAACTGTTTTTT

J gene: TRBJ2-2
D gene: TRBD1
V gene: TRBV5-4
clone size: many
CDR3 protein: CASSLGGQDLGELFF
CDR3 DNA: TGTGCCAGCAGCTTGGGGGGACAGGACCTCGGGGAGCTGTTTTTT

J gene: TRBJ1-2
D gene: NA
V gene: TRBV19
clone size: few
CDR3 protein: CASRTTATHYGYTF
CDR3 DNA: TGTGCCAGTAGAACGACGGCGACTCACTATGGCTACACCTTC

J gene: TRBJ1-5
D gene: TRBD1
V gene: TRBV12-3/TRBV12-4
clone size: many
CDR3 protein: CASSLGTGDLRQPQHF
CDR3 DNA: TGTGCCAGCAGCCTGGGGACAGGGGACCTCCGTCAGCCCCAGCATTTT

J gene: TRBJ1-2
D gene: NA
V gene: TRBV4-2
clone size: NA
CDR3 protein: CASSQDTRGTYGYTF
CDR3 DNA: TGTGCCAGCAGCCAAGATACCCGGGGTACCTATGGCTACACCTTC

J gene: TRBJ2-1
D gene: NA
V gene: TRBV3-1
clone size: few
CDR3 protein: CASSPSKGSYNEQFF
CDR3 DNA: TGTGCCAGCAGCCCATCGAAGGGCTCCTACAATGAGCAGTTCTTC

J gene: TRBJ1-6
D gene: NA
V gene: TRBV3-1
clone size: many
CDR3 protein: CASGTGGGRVNSPLHF
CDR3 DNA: TGTGCCAGCGGAACGGGGGGAGGTAGGGTTAACTCACCCCTCCACTTT

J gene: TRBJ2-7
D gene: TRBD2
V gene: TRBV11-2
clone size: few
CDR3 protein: CASRFGLAGGYDSYEQYF
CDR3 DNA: TGTGCCAGCAGATTCGGACTAGCGGGGGGTTACGACTCCTACGAGCAGTACTTC

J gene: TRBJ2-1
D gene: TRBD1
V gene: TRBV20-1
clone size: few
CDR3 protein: CSAKDREEQFF
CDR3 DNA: TGCAGTGCCAAAGACAGGGAAGAGCAGTTCTTC

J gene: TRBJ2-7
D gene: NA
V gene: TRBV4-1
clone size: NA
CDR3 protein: CASSLTSRTVREQYF
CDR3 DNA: TGCGCCAGCAGCCTCACGTCCAGGACCGTCCGCGAGCAGTACTTC

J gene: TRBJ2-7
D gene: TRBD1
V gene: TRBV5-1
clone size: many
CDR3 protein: CASSLGQVYEQYF
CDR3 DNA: TGTGCCAGCAGCTTAGGACAGGTCTACGAGCAGTACTTC

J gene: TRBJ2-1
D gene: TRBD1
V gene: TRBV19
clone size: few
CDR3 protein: CASSIAQGVYNEQFF
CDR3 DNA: TGTGCCAGTAGTATAGCACAGGGGGTCTACAATGAGCAGTTCTTC

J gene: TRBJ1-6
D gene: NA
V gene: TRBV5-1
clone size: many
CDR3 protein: CASSLQGDNSPLHF
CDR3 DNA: TGCGCCAGCAGCCTCCAGGGAGATAATTCACCCCTCCACTTT

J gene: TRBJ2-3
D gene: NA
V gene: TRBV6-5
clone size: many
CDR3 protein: CASSYVPDSTDTQYF
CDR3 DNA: TGTGCCAGCAGTTACGTACCCGACAGCACAGATACGCAGTATTTT